One and the same sample provided the 2 T cell receptor beta chains below, sequenced in a study of OX40 agonist ivuxolimab in advanced cancers. Sequenced by immunoSEQ multiplex PCR; TCRdb stores in-frame clones only, minus some. The data contain about 77,000 clones, around 82% of them seen just once; the ten biggest clones take up around 0.8%. Sample: CD4+ or CD8+ T cells sorted from blood, taken in a trial of the OX40 agonist ivuxolimab. The receptors stem from an adult with an advanced solid tumor such as melanoma, head and neck, liver or kidney cancer.

The DNA for the CDR3 is TGTGCCAGCAGCACCAACACCGGGACAGGGAAATCCTACGAGCAGTACTTC. The encoded protein is CASSTNTGTGKSYEQYF. The chain recombines TRBV7-8 with TRBJ2-7; the match to TRBD1 covers 9 bases. Germline trimming cut 5 bases from V and 1 base from J; bases unmatched to any gene: 12. The CDR3 spans 17 residues. Germline values: CDR1 SGHVS, CDR2 FQNEAQ.

The V and J genes are TRBV15 and TRBJ2-7; possibly TRBD1 or TRBD2 for D (5 bases each). CDR1 and CDR2 (germline): LNHNV, YYDKDF (reference sequence). V was cut by 1 base and J by 3 bases, with 10 bases left in between. The CDR3 spans 14 residues. The CDR3 loop reads CATSRGGRGYEQYF. The DNA of the CDR3 is TGTGCCACCAGCAGAGGGGGACGGGGCTACGAGCAGTACTTC.